Reported below is one TCR beta chain. This sample is drawn from a study of blood T cell repertoires in COVID-19. Overall study: COVID-19 samples, acute and convalescent, were from the United States, Italy and Spain. Nucleic acid was either cDNA or gDNA, and it came from T cells, B-cell-depleted T cells, or PBMCs.

In the authors' methods: Reference gene primer amplification gave estimated nucleated cell counts. The method was immunoSEQ multiplex PCR; TCRdb's version includes in-frame clones alone and lacks a portion of them. Clonal size and the V and J genes are those of that table, whereas D and trimming came from the DNA. The repertoire consists of some 130,000 clones, with over 80% occurring once and the leading ten covering around 1.9%. The receptor comes from a man between 70 and 80 years old with acute or convalescent COVID-19. Sequenced: peripheral blood.

The DNA of the CDR3 is TGTGCCAGCAGCTTAGGGGGGCCAGATACGCAGTATTTT. This translates into CASSLGGPDTQYF. The V call is TRBV11-2, the J call TRBJ2-3; tentatively, D is TRBD1 (6 bases). Trimming took off 1 base at V and 4 bases at J, with 6 bases between the two ends. The germline gives CDR1 SGHAT, CDR2 FQNNGV. The CDR3 has 13 residues.